Listed here is a single TCR beta chain. What it recognizes is unknown. This record belongs to a study of T cell responses to AZD1222 COVID-19 vaccine. The study, taken as a whole, reports: Within unmutated variant regions lay the reported targets of nearly half of spike-specific TCRs. Baseline serology detected seropositivity in only a handful of AZD1222 recipients. A mostly white British donor set with more females was recruited, and clonal diversity was possibly underestimated. Sampling captured repertoires only after the peak T cell response.

Profiling relied on immunoSEQ multiplex PCR, and the TCRdb table lists in-frame clones only, not all of them. The sample lists 200,000 or so clones, about 87% occurring once. The germline V and J ends were trimmed by 3 bases and 4 bases, with 3 bases remaining between them. This CDR3 spans 11 amino acids. CDR1 is ENHRY and CDR2 is SYGVKD in the germline V gene. The starting material was peripheral blood, obtained on day 0 of MenACWY control vaccination. The chain employs TRBV10-3 and TRBJ1-1; D gene uncertain. The receptor comes from an adult in good health. The DNA for the CDR3 is TGTGCCATCAGTGAAAGCACTGAAGCTTTCTTT. Translated: CAISESTEAFF.